One TCR beta chain is described in this entry. Its antigen remains unidentified. MiXCR, applied by TCRdb to the RT-PCR reads, yields one record per CDR3 protein. The data show roughly 630,000 distinct CDR3 sequences, 13% to 15% seen once. The source of the sample is a study of response to subunit inactivated influenza vaccine. General observations from the study: The authors proposed limited new T cell recruitment per seasonal influenza vaccination.

The origin of this receptor is a man in his fifties or sixties who received an inactivated influenza vaccine. The specimen comprised PBMCs from blood, sampled around two weeks before vaccination.

The CDR3 sequence: CASSSRGTGTSKYEQYF. Here the CDR3 DNA reads TGCGCCAGCAGCTCTCGAGGTACCGGGACATCCAAATACGAGCAGTACTTC. The genes are TRBV5-1 and TRBJ2-7; the D gene is possibly TRBD1 (6 bases). V was cut by 3 bases and J by 4 bases, with 23 bases left in between. The germline V gene has CDR1 SGHRS and CDR2 YFSETQ. This CDR3 is 17 amino acids long.